This entry describes one TCR beta chain. Its antigen is unidentified. The source of the sample is a study of cytomegalovirus exposure and HLA in healthy donors. Study outcomes and limitations: V- and J-gene trimming of TCR beta was linked (in a later analysis) to a missense DCLRE1C variant. Some V segments could not be told apart, so they were left out, TRBV6-2 and TRBV6-3 among them.

The PCR contained 60 Vbeta and 13 Jbeta primers. Generated by immunoSEQ multiplex PCR, the TCRdb table keeps only in-frame clones and is missing some. The sample includes some 76,000 clones. The CDR3 sequence is 13 residues long. Trimming pared 5 bases from V and 2 bases from J, leaving 9 bases between. The V gene's germline CDR1 is SGHRS and CDR2 YFSETQ. This receptor was identified in a boy younger than 18 in good health and CMV-seronegative. Input material: PBMCs. The V call is TRBV5-1, the J call TRBJ2-3; D gene unclear. CDR3 in amino acids: CASRTLATDTQYF. The CDR3 DNA is TGCGCCAGCAGGACTTTAGCCACAGATACGCAGTATTTT.